The source of this T cell receptor (beta chain) is a study of cytomegalovirus exposure and HLA in healthy donors. General study points: A prior analysis recorded that most TCR beta V segments were productive about 87% or about 30% of the time. It was reported that TCR beta sequences correctly inferred the HLA-A and HLA-B alleles for most subjects.

A remark on this clone: Its antigen is currently unknown.

The PCR employed 60 Vbeta primers together with 13 Jbeta primers. The assay was immunoSEQ multiplex PCR, and TCRdb's table has in-frame clones only and misses some. The sample consists of 150,000 to 200,000 clones, over 65% of them appearing once. The CDR3 consists of 16 residues. Trimming pared 1 base from V and 6 bases from J, leaving 16 bases between. Germline CDR1 is SGHAT and CDR2 is FQNNGV. The rearrangement uses TRBV11-2 and TRBJ1-5, with D hard to call. Sequencing was performed on PBMCs. The receptor comes from a woman in her 40s in good health and CMV-seronegative. The CDR3 coding sequence is TGTGCCAGCAGCTTAGGACCCTGGGTGAGCGTTCAGCCCCAGCATTTT. Translating it yields CASSLGPWVSVQPQHF.